This is a list of T cell receptor beta chains from one sample in a study of CXCR3-negative and CXCR3-positive naive CD8 T cells. TCRdb derives one entry per CDR3 protein from the 5' RACE reads, leaving out DNA. Found here are roughly 59,000 distinct CDR3 sequences; the top ten clones hold roughly 0.74%. Sequencing was performed on naive CXCR3+ CD8+ T cells from blood. These receptors were collected from a human donor in good health. Some clones in this sample may be carry-over from other donors' samples. Both conserved end residues are part of each CDR3.

J gene: TRBJ2-7; V gene: TRBV18; CDR3 protein: CASSRTGAELLEQYF
J gene: TRBJ2-1; V gene: TRBV7-3; CDR3 protein: CASSLNPLTNNEQFF
J gene: TRBJ2-5; V gene: TRBV11-2; CDR3 protein: CASSLLGSRGETQYF
J gene: TRBJ2-5; V gene: TRBV6-6; CDR3 protein: CASSTTTQETQYF
J gene: TRBJ1-2; V gene: TRBV12-3/TRBV12-4; CDR3 protein: CASIKKWGDGYTF
J gene: TRBJ2-7; V gene: TRBV27; CDR3 protein: CASKSGGKEYEQYF
J gene: TRBJ1-2; V gene: TRBV4-1; CDR3 protein: CASSQGQESYGYTF
J gene: TRBJ1-4; V gene: TRBV4-3; CDR3 protein: CASSLGGTPEKLFF
J gene: TRBJ2-7; V gene: TRBV29-1; CDR3 protein: CSVAGTSVAIGYEQYF
J gene: TRBJ2-7; V gene: TRBV29-1; CDR3 protein: CSVEVANNEQYF
J gene: TRBJ2-5; V gene: TRBV6-5; CDR3 protein: CASSYSSRWAETQYF
J gene: TRBJ2-7; V gene: TRBV6-2/TRBV6-3; CDR3 protein: CASSYSDPGQGYEQYF
J gene: TRBJ1-2; V gene: TRBV6-5; CDR3 protein: CASSWPGQGNGYTF
J gene: TRBJ2-1; V gene: TRBV20-1; CDR3 protein: CSANRGESYNEQFF
J gene: TRBJ2-1; V gene: TRBV14; CDR3 protein: CASTTGGFEQFF
J gene: TRBJ1-4; V gene: TRBV14; CDR3 protein: CASSQDLQFEKLFF
J gene: TRBJ1-1; V gene: TRBV7-3; CDR3 protein: CASSLLENTEAFF
J gene: TRBJ2-1; V gene: TRBV18; CDR3 protein: CASSPPLSSWGLAGNEQFF
J gene: TRBJ2-1; V gene: TRBV2; CDR3 protein: CASRGTSGNEQFF
J gene: TRBJ2-7; V gene: TRBV19; CDR3 protein: CASSPGNSYEQYF
J gene: TRBJ2-2; V gene: TRBV6-2/TRBV6-3; CDR3 protein: CARLSRTGETGELFF
J gene: TRBJ2-3; V gene: TRBV27; CDR3 protein: CASSLSSRTDTQYF
J gene: TRBJ2-3; V gene: TRBV7-9; CDR3 protein: CASYRTESTDTQYF
J gene: TRBJ2-7; V gene: TRBV7-6; CDR3 protein: CASSSHRDPEDYEQYF
J gene: TRBJ1-2; V gene: TRBV28; CDR3 protein: CASSLSPRGGGYTF
J gene: TRBJ2-1; V gene: TRBV4-3; CDR3 protein: CASSQDLGRFNEQFF
J gene: TRBJ2-7; V gene: TRBV4-2; CDR3 protein: CASSQDFTDEQYF
J gene: TRBJ1-3; V gene: TRBV28; CDR3 protein: CASSLPPPSGNTIYF
J gene: TRBJ2-2; V gene: TRBV12-3/TRBV12-4; CDR3 protein: CASSGQGITGELFF
J gene: TRBJ2-6; V gene: TRBV6-2/TRBV6-3; CDR3 protein: CASSESHSGANVLTF
J gene: TRBJ1-1; V gene: TRBV19; CDR3 protein: CASSFVQLSPEAFF
J gene: TRBJ2-7; V gene: TRBV28; CDR3 protein: CASSLTSRTGAHEQYF
J gene: TRBJ2-7; V gene: TRBV6-5; CDR3 protein: CASSYGNSYEQYF
J gene: TRBJ2-7; V gene: TRBV7-4; CDR3 protein: CASSFLPSGGTRSSYEQYF
J gene: TRBJ2-7; V gene: TRBV6-2/TRBV6-3; CDR3 protein: CASLDGPPGSYEQYF
J gene: TRBJ2-1; V gene: TRBV7-6; CDR3 protein: CASSLRPGRGNEQFF
J gene: TRBJ1-5; V gene: TRBV19; CDR3 protein: CASSIHGPGEFNQPQHF
J gene: TRBJ2-3; V gene: TRBV7-2; CDR3 protein: CASRSYLTDTQYF
J gene: TRBJ2-2; V gene: TRBV28; CDR3 protein: CASKAIKLYAGELFF
J gene: TRBJ2-1; V gene: TRBV29-1; CDR3 protein: CSVITGNYNEQFF
J gene: TRBJ2-3; V gene: TRBV27; CDR3 protein: CASSRGVDTQYF
J gene: TRBJ1-5; V gene: TRBV7-6; CDR3 protein: CASSPRDTEWGGPQHF
J gene: TRBJ1-5; V gene: TRBV12-3/TRBV12-4; CDR3 protein: CASSLTITDNQPQHF
J gene: TRBJ2-1; V gene: TRBV4-2; CDR3 protein: CASSQGQEVNEQFF
J gene: TRBJ2-3; V gene: TRBV5-1; CDR3 protein: CASSSLAATTDTQYF
J gene: TRBJ2-1; V gene: TRBV19; CDR3 protein: CASSIGGGGAYNEQFF
J gene: TRBJ1-6; V gene: TRBV7-8; CDR3 protein: CASSQGTGGGSPLHF
J gene: TRBJ2-7; V gene: TRBV29-1; CDR3 protein: CSVDGGEREQYF
J gene: TRBJ2-3; V gene: TRBV9; CDR3 protein: CASSVVSEWTGVTDTQYF
J gene: TRBJ2-5; V gene: TRBV12-3/TRBV12-4; CDR3 protein: CATANRPETQYF
J gene: TRBJ2-2; V gene: TRBV6-4; CDR3 protein: CASMEGNTGELFF
J gene: TRBJ2-3; V gene: TRBV12-3/TRBV12-4; CDR3 protein: CASGRPGGGPPDTQYF
J gene: TRBJ2-7; V gene: TRBV4-2; CDR3 protein: CASSQAPTGTGGYEQYF
J gene: TRBJ2-1; V gene: TRBV9; CDR3 protein: CASSALPRGGGDEQFF
J gene: TRBJ1-5; V gene: TRBV6-5; CDR3 protein: CASSYTGADNQPQHF
J gene: TRBJ2-7; V gene: TRBV6-2/TRBV6-3; CDR3 protein: CASSFWTGGEYEQYF
J gene: TRBJ2-2; V gene: TRBV19; CDR3 protein: CASIHSTGELFF
J gene: TRBJ1-2; V gene: TRBV28; CDR3 protein: CASSFRHPPGYTF
J gene: TRBJ1-2; V gene: TRBV7-9; CDR3 protein: CASSTTGTVYGYTF